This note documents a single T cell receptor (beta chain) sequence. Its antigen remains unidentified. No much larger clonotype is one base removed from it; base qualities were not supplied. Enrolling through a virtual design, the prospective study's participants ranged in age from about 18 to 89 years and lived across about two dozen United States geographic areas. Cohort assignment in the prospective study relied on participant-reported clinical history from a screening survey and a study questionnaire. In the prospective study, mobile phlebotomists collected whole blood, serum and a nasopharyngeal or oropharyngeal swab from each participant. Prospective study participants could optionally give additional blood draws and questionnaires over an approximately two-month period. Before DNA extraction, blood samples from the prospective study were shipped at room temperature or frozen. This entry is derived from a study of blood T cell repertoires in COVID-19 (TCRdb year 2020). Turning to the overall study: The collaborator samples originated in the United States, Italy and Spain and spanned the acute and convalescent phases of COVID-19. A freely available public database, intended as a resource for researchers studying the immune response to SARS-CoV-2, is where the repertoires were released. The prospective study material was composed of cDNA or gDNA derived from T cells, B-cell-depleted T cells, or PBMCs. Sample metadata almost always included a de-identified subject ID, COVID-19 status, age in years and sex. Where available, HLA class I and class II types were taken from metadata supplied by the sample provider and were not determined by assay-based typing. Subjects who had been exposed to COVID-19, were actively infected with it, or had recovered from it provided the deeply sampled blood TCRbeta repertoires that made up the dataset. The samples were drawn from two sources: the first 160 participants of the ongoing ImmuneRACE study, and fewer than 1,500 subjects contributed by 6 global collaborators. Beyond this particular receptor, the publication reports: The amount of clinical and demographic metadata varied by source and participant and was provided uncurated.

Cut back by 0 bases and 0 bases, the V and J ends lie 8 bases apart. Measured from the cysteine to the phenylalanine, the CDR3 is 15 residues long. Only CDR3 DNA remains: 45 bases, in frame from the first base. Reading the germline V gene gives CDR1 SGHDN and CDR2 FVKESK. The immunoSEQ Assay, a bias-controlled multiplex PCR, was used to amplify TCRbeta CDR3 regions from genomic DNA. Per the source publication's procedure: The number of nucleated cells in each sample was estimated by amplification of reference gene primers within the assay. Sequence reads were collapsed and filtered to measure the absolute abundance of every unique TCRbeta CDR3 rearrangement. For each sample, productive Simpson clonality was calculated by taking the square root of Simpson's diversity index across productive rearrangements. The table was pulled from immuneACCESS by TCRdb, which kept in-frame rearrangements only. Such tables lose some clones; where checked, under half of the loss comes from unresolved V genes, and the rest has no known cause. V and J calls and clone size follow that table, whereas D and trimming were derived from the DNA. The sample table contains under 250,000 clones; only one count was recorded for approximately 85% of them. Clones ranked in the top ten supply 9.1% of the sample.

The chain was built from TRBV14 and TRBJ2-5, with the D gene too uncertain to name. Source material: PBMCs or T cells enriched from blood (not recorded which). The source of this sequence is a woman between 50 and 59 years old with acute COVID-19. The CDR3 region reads CASSQESPYQETQYF. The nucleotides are TGTGCCAGCAGCCAAGAAAGCCCGTACCAAGAGACCCAGTACTTC.